These T cell receptor beta chains were read from a single sample in a study of shared clonotypes between healthy human individuals. Assay: immunoSEQ multiplex PCR; the TCRdb copy retains only in-frame clones and omits some. The table lists 900,000 to 1,200,000 clones, 75% to 80% of them singletons. Specimen: memory CD4+ T cells from PBMCs. All receptors derive from a man between 18 and 35 years old in good health. Some clones in this sample may be carry-over from other donors' samples. Each CDR3 is given with its conserved first and last residue. A D gene is named only where the DNA matches it firmly. Only some rows state a clone size, as once, few, many or a class for expanded clones.

NA	TRBV7-9	NA	TRBJ2-2	TGTGCCAGCATCGAGGGGGATTGGGTCCCCGGGGAGCTGTTTTTT	CASIEGDWVPGELFF
few	TRBV25-1	NA	TRBJ1-1	TGTGCCAGCCGGGCAGCGAACACTGAAGCTTTCTTT	CASRAANTEAFF
NA	TRBV6-4	NA	TRBJ2-6	TGTGCCAGCAGTCCTTTGTACCTTTCTGGGGCCAACGTCCTGACTTTC	CASSPLYLSGANVLTF
NA	TRBV5-1	TRBD1	TRBJ1-3	TGCGCCAGCAGCTCGGGACAGTCTGGAAACACCATATATTTT	CASSSGQSGNTIYF
NA	TRBV5-8	TRBD1	TRBJ1-5	TGTGCCAGCAGCACAGGGGACAGTCGCAATCAGCCCCAGCATTTT	CASSTGDSRNQPQHF
NA	TRBV28	NA	TRBJ2-1	TGTGCCAGCACCCTCCCGGGAGCCCGGGTCAATGAGCAGTTCTTC	CASTLPGARVNEQFF
NA	TRBV28	NA	TRBJ1-5	TGTGCCAGCAGTATAACCGCAAGGGGGGGAAGCAATCAGCCCCAGCATTTT	CASSITARGGSNQPQHF
once	TRBV2	NA	TRBJ2-3	TGTGCCAGCAGGTCGGGGGCATACACAGATACGCAGTATTTT	CASRSGAYTDTQYF
few	TRBV6-1	TRBD2	TRBJ2-3	TGTGCCAGCAGGAGACTAGCCACAGATACGCAGTATTTT	CASRRLATDTQYF
NA	TRBV30	NA	TRBJ1-3	TGTGCCTCCTCGGACCTGAACCACTCTGGAAACACCATATATTTT	CASSDLNHSGNTIYF
NA	TRBV19	NA	TRBJ1-1	TGTGCCAGTAGTATTGACAGGAGTACTGAAGCTTTCTTT	CASSIDRSTEAFF
NA	TRBV7-9	TRBD2	TRBJ2-2	TGTGCCAGCAGCTCCCGGACTAGCGGGAGCCTCACCGGGGAGCTGTTTTTT	CASSSRTSGSLTGELFF
NA	TRBV18	NA	TRBJ2-7	TGTGCCAGCTCACCGCGGGACACCACCGTTACCTACGAGCAGTACTTC	CASSPRDTTVTYEQYF
NA	TRBV2	NA	TRBJ2-2	TGTGCCAGCAGTGGGGCCGGTTCCACCGGGGAGCTGTTTTTT	CASSGAGSTGELFF
NA	TRBV28	NA	TRBJ2-2	TGTGCCAGCACCCTAGGGAGCCTGGGCACCGGGGAGCTGTTTTTT	CASTLGSLGTGELFF
NA	TRBV6-5	NA	TRBJ1-2	TGTGCCAGCTCAAAGGGTACTGGCTACACCTTC	CASSKGTGYTF
few	TRBV16	NA	TRBJ1-1	TGTGCCAGCAGCCAATATGGGAGCACTGAAGCTTTCTTT	CASSQYGSTEAFF
NA	TRBV5-1	TRBD1	TRBJ2-7	TGCGCCAGCAGCCTCGGGACAGGGCCGAACTACGAGCAGTACTTC	CASSLGTGPNYEQYF
NA	TRBV5-1	NA	TRBJ2-7	TGCGCCAGCAGCTTGGCAGTAGCCTACGAGCAGTACTTC	CASSLAVAYEQYF
NA	TRBV29-1	TRBD2	TRBJ2-5	TGCAGCGGCGGGAGGGTAGCGGGGTACCAAGAGACCCAGTACTTC	CSGGRVAGYQETQYF
NA	TRBV6-1	TRBD2	TRBJ2-2	TGTGCCAGCAGGGGACTAGCGGGAGCCGGGGAGCTGTTTTTT	CASRGLAGAGELFF
NA	TRBV28	NA	TRBJ2-3	TGTGCCAGCAGTTTAGAGGCAGATACGCAGTATTTT	CASSLEADTQYF
NA	TRBV5-1	TRBD2	TRBJ2-2	TGCGCCAGCAGCATAGCGGGAGGGGGTACCGGGGAGCTGTTTTTT	CASSIAGGGTGELFF
NA	TRBV19	NA	TRBJ1-2	TGTGCCAGTACCCTCCCGGGGGCAGTTACATATGGCTACACCTTC	CASTLPGAVTYGYTF
NA	TRBV6-5	TRBD1	TRBJ2-7	TGTGCCAGCAGTTGGGAACAGGGGGTTCGGGAGCAGTACTTC	CASSWEQGVREQYF
few	TRBV14	NA	TRBJ2-5	TGTGCCAGCAGCCAAGTAAGAGAGACCCAGTACTTC	CASSQVRETQYF
NA	TRBV9	NA	TRBJ2-2	TGTGCCAGCAGCGCCTGGAGTGCGGGGAACACCGGGGAGCTGTTTTTT	CASSAWSAGNTGELFF
NA	TRBV19	NA	TRBJ1-2	TGTGCCTCCGTGAGGGCTACACGCTGGACAGACTATGGCTACACCTTC	CASVRATRWTDYGYTF
NA	TRBV5-6	NA	TRBJ2-7	TGTGCCAGCAGCCTTCGTCGGATTCGAACTCTCGAGCAGTACTTC	CASSLRRIRTLEQYF
NA	TRBV19	NA	TRBJ1-5	TGTGCCAGTAGTTCTCGGATCCTGGATCAGCCCCAGCATTTT	CASSSRILDQPQHF
NA	TRBV11-3	NA	TRBJ2-1	TGTGCCAGCAGCACTGGGACCTACAATTACAATGAGCAGTTCTTC	CASSTGTYNYNEQFF
many	TRBV4-2	TRBD1	TRBJ2-2	TGTGCCAGCAGCCAAGAGAGTATTAGGACAGGATACACCGGGGAGCTGTTTTTT	CASSQESIRTGYTGELFF
NA	TRBV9	NA	TRBJ1-3	TGTGCCAGCAGCGTAGTTGGGCGGAACACCATATATTTT	CASSVVGRNTIYF
NA	TRBV21-1	NA	TRBJ1-1	TGTGCCGGCAAGAGGGTAGGGGGCACCTTCAGGGAAGCTTTCTTT	CAGKRVGGTFREAFF
NA	TRBV19	NA	TRBJ1-1	TGTGCCAGTAGTATATGGCCGGTCGAGAACACTGAAGCTTTCTTT	CASSIWPVENTEAFF
NA	TRBV5-1	NA	TRBJ2-7	TGCGCCAGCAGCTACCCCCTGTTGCAAGAGCAGTACTTC	CASSYPLLQEQYF
few	TRBV5-1	TRBD2	TRBJ2-5	TGCGCCAGCAGCTTGACTAGCGGGAGGGGCGGAGAGACCCAGTACTTC	CASSLTSGRGGETQYF
once	TRBV6-5	NA	TRBJ1-3	TGTGCCAGCAGTTACAGGACGGGAAACACCATATATTTT	CASSYRTGNTIYF
NA	TRBV5-4	NA	TRBJ1-1	TGTGCCAGCAGCCTACAGGCGAACACTGAAGCTTTCTTT	CASSLQANTEAFF
once	TRBV6-5	NA	TRBJ1-2	TGTGCCAGCAGTTACGCTACTTTTCGGACGGGCCAGGGCTACACCTTC	CASSYATFRTGQGYTF
NA	TRBV2	TRBD2	TRBJ2-7	TGTGCCAGCAGCGAGCGGGAGGGCCGATACGAGCAGTACTTC	CASSEREGRYEQYF
NA	TRBV19	TRBD2	TRBJ2-3	TGTGCCAGTAACCCTAGCGGTAGCACAGATACGCAGTATTTT	CASNPSGSTDTQYF
NA	TRBV6-6	NA	TRBJ2-1	TGTGCCAGCAGTTCCCCTCGGACCCCTACCTACAATGAGCAGTTCTTC	CASSSPRTPTYNEQFF
many	TRBV5-1	NA	TRBJ2-5	TGCGCCAGCAGCTTGACAGGCCAGGGGCAAGAGACCCAGTACTTC	CASSLTGQGQETQYF